This T cell receptor (beta chain) was captured in a study of T cell repertoires in cytomegalovirus infection (dated by TCRdb to between 2018 and 2021). Background for the entire study: Donor HLA type was relevant to the analysis, as public TCR beta signatures indicated carriage of CMV infection together with the matching HLA type.

The instrument given in TCRdb is Illumina HiSeq 1500. The raw public reads went through TCRdb reprocessing: fastp at Q25, MiXCR clone calling, in-frame beta chains kept. Identical CDR3 proteins give one entry, which carries the most common genes and DNA. This sample gives 250,000 or so distinct CDR3 sequences in total; over 15% of them show up just once. Together, the top ten hold around 47% of the sample. In this sample, this clonotype turned up many times. Its cognate antigen has yet to be identified. The input lacks base qualities; no much larger clone sits a single base away. General conclusions and limits of the study: The ex vivo response was dominated by HLA-C-restricted CMV-specific TCR beta clonotypes, which also provided the single most frequent clonotype in two of eight donors. In both this cohort and an independent cohort of several hundred donors, the cumulative frequency of public TCR beta family members distinguished carriers of CMV infection plus the relevant HLA type.

The CDR3 numbers 13 residues from cysteine through phenylalanine. Just the 39-base CDR3 DNA is kept, in frame starting at base 1. The germline V gene (reference sequence) provides CDR1 SEHNR and CDR2 FQNEAQ. The germline ends are 16 bases apart after V is trimmed by 5 bases and J by 11 bases. The clonotype was recovered from a human donor in good health (CMV status not recorded). Some clones in this sample may be carry-over from other donors' samples. The chain employs TRBV7-9 and TRBJ2-1, with the D segment possibly TRBD1 or TRBD2, each aligning over 5 bases. The sample consisted of CD8+ T cells from PBMCs. The CDR3 here reads CASSGDGERKQFF. The DNA sequence is given as TGTGCCAGCAGCGGGGACGGAGAACGAAAGCAGTTCTTC.